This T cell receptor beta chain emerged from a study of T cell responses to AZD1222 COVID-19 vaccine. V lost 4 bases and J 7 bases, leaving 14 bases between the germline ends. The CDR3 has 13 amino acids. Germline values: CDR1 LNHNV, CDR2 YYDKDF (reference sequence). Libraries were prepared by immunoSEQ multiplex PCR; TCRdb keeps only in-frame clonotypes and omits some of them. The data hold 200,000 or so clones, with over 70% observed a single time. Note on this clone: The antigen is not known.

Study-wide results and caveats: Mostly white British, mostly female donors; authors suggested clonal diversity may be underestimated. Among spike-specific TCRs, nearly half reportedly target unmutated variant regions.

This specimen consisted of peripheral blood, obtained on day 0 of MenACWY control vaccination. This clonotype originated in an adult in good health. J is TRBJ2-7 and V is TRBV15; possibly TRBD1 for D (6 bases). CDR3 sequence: CATSTGDAGEQYF. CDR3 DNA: TGTGCCACCAGCACAGGGGACGCTGGGGAGCAGTACTTC.